Below, one T cell receptor beta chain is given with its context. In Cohort 3, a recovered donor had either two negative PCRs, clearance, or symptom resolution. The data stem from a study of blood T cell repertoires in COVID-19. The germline V gene has CDR1 MNHNY and CDR2 SVGAGI (reference sequence). CDR3 size: 14 residues. The trim removed 5 bases at V and 3 bases at J, leaving 4 bases unmatched. TCRdb's copy holds only in-frame clones and misses some; the assay was immunoSEQ multiplex PCR. This table has 300,000 to 450,000 clones, 75% to 90% appearing once. The material sequenced was PBMCs or T cells enriched from blood (not recorded which). The chain combines TRBV6-6 with TRBJ2-5; the match to TRBD1 covers 9 bases. This receptor was obtained from a man aged 18 to 30 who had recovered from COVID-19. CDR3 amino acids: CASSKGQGEETQYF. As DNA, the CDR3 is TGTGCCAGCAGTAAGGGACAGGGAGAAGAGACCCAGTACTTC.